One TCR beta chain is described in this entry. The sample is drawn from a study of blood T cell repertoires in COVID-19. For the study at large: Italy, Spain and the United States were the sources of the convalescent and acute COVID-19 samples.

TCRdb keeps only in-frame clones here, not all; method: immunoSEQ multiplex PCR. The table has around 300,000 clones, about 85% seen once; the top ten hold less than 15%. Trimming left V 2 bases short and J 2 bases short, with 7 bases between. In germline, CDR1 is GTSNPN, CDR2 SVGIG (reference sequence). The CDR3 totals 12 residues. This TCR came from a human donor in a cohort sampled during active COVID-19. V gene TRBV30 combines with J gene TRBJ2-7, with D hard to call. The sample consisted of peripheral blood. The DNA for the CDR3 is TGTGCCTGGAGTCACCTAGCCTACGAGCAGTACTTC. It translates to CAWSHLAYEQYF.